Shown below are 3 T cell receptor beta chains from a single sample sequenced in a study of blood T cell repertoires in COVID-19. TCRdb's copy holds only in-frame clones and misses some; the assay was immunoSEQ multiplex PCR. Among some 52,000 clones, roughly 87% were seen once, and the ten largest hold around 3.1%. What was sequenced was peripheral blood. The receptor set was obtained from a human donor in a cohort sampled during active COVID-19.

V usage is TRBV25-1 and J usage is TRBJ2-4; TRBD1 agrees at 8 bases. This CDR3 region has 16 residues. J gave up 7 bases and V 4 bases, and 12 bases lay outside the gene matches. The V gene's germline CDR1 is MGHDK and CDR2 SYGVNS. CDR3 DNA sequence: TGTGCCAGCAGTGGGGGGACAGGATGGGGTTGGAACATTCAGTACTTC. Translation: CASSGGTGWGWNIQYF.

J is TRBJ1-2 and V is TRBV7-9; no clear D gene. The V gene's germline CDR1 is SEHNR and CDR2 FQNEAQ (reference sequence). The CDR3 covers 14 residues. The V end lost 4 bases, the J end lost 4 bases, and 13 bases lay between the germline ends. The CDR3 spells CASSSNTVPYGYTF. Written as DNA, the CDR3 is TGTGCCAGCAGCTCTAATACAGTTCCCTATGGCTACACCTTC.

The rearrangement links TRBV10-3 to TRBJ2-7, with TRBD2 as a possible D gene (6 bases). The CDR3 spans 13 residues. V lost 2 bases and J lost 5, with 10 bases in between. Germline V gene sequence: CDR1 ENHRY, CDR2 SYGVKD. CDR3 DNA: TGTGCCATCAGTGAGAGATGGGAGGACGAGCAGTACTTC. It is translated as CAISERWEDEQYF.